This T cell receptor beta chain came from a study of tumor-infiltrating lymphocytes in localized non-small cell lung cancer. V gave up 6 bases and J gave up 8 bases; unmatched junction bases: 18. This CDR3 has 17 residues. Germline lookup yields CDR1 SGHAT and CDR2 FQNNGV. General study findings and limits: Different pieces of the same tissue were used for each assay. Tumors had more T cell infiltration than uninvolved lung, per TCRbeta sequencing and CD3 counts.

Using immunoSEQ multiplex PCR, the repertoire was profiled, and TCRdb retains in-frame clones only, with some absent. The data show nearly 9,500 clones, 70% to 85% seen once. Comment on this clone: Its target is unknown.

The chain joins TRBV11-2 to TRBJ2-1; 8 nucleotides agree with TRBD2. The sequence was obtained from a human donor with non-small cell lung cancer. Sequencing input: uninvolved lung tissue not adjacent to the tumor. The CDR3 region is CASRLPPGTRAWDEQFF. The DNA of the CDR3 is TGTGCCAGCAGACTACCCCCCGGGACTAGAGCCTGGGATGAGCAGTTCTTC.